The 5 T cell receptor beta chains reported below all come from one sample, sequenced in a study of T cells in Graves' hyperthyroidism and ophthalmopathy (dated by TCRdb to about 2019). The library was obtained by multiplex PCR. Instrument used: Illumina HiSeq 2000. The TCR beta CDR3 regions were amplified from the RNA transcripts. A first-round RT-PCR of the TCR CDR3 used the HTBI primer set with the Qiagen OneStep RT-PCR kit. The public sequencing data were trimmed at Q25 with fastp and processed into clonotypes with MiXCR by TCRdb, which kept only in-frame beta chains. Merged by CDR3 protein, the rows form single entries marked with the most common genes and DNA. The sample data list some 490,000 distinct CDR3 sequences, and roughly 16% of these were observed just once. Less than 30% of the sample goes to the ten largest clones. The sequencing input was blood. The origin of the receptors is a woman in her twenties or thirties with Graves' ophthalmopathy.

Only a few counts were recorded for this clonotype. The chain couples TRBV20-1 to TRBJ2-3, with 8 bases fitting TRBD2. The CDR3 consists of 17 residues. The junction had 13 bases not matched to a gene; V was cut back by 5 bases and J by 0 bases. CDR1 and CDR2 (germline): DFQATT, SNEGSKA (reference sequence). This CDR3 reads CSAWESSGYKSTDTQYF. The CDR3 nucleotides read TGCAGTGCTTGGGAGTCTAGCGGGTACAAAAGCACAGATACGCAGTATTTT.

The rearrangement uses TRBV13 and TRBJ2-1; TRBD2 might be the D (6 bases). Germline-derived CDR1 and CDR2 are PRHDT and FYEKMQ (reference sequence). The CDR3 covers 15 residues. Trimming pared 4 bases from V and 8 bases from J, leaving 18 bases between. This CDR3 reads CASSSGTPLGDEQFF. CDR3 coding DNA: TGTGCCAGCAGCTCCGGGACTCCCCTAGGCGATGAGCAGTTCTTC.

This clonotype appeared a few times. The rearrangement joins TRBV6-5 to TRBJ2-5, with D possibly called TRBD1 or TRBD2 (5 bases each). V was shortened by 2 bases and J by 7 bases, with 11 bases between the two germline ends. From germline, CDR1 is MNHEY and CDR2 SVGAGI. The CDR3 sequence is 13 residues long. CDR3 region: CASSYGTLGTQYF. CDR3 DNA sequence: TGTGCCAGCAGTTACGGGACCTTAGGGACCCAGTACTTC.

This clonotype was picked up a small number of times. The chain couples TRBV20-1 to TRBJ2-7; D is unclear. CDR1 and CDR2 from the germline V gene are DFQATT and SNEGSKA (reference sequence). V was cut by 1 base and J by 6 bases, with 13 bases left in between. The CDR3 has 13 residues. The DNA for the CDR3 is TGCAGTGCTAGAGGTAGAAGGTTGGGCGAGCAGTACTTC. Translated: CSARGRRLGEQYF.

The CDR3 here is CSVVGWGTTPRSYNEQFF. The CDR3 DNA reads as TGCAGCGTTGTGGGCTGGGGGACCACACCCCGCTCCTACAATGAGCAGTTCTTC. The chain has TRBV29-1 and TRBJ2-1; TRBD1 or TRBD2 may be the D gene (5 bases each). Between the trimmed V and J ends, which lost 4 bases and 0 bases, there was a span of 22 bases. Germline V gene lookup returns CDR1 SQVTM and CDR2 ANQGSEA. The CDR3 is made up of 18 amino acids.